Each of the 14 T cell receptor beta chains below was sequenced from the same sample in a study of radiation and T cells in renal cell carcinoma. Clones were sequenced by immunoSEQ multiplex PCR, and TCRdb holds only the in-frame ones, with some missing. The data contain tens of thousands of clones, around 80% of them singletons. Stated time point: baseline pretreatment blood. The treatment denotes: 15 Gy SBRT to primary tumor, nephrectomy 4 weeks later. Here the sequenced sample was blood, taken from a patient whose treatment included radiotherapy and nephrectomy. The receptor set was obtained from a man in his 60s with renal cell carcinoma.

The chain joins TRBV9 to TRBJ2-2, with D possibly matching TRBD2 (5 bases). The CDR3 covers 16 residues. Germline loops: CDR1 SGDLS, CDR2 YYNGEE. Deletions cut 4 bases from V and 6 bases from J, with 19 bases between. The CDR3: CASSRQAGKKSGELFF. CDR3 coding DNA: TGTGCCAGCAGCAGACAAGCCGGGAAAAAATCCGGGGAGCTGTTTTTT.

The chain is built from TRBV7-9 and TRBJ1-3; possible D gene TRBD1, 5 bases. CDR3 length: 17 amino acids. Germline CDR1 reads SEHNR; CDR2 reads FQNEAQ (reference sequence). V was cut by 6 bases and J by 0 bases, with 18 bases left in between. The CDR3 DNA reads as TGTGCCAGCAGTCATAGCGGGGGACTCATCTCTGGAAACACCATATATTTT. It specifies CASSHSGGLISGNTIYF.

V gene TRBV7-6 combines with J gene TRBJ2-5; 7 nucleotides match TRBD1. CDR1 and CDR2 from the germline V gene are SGHVS and FNYEAQ. Trimming cost V 2 bases and J 2 bases; bases outside gene matches: 2. CDR3 size: 14 residues. In DNA, the CDR3 is TGTGCCAGCAGCTTAACAGGGGCTCAAGAGACCCAGTACTTC. Translation gives CASSLTGAQETQYF.

The genes are TRBV18 and TRBJ1-3; D may be TRBD1 (5 bases). CDR1 and CDR2 from the germline V gene are KGHSH and LQKENI. Trimming took off 2 bases at V and 3 bases at J, with 11 bases between the two ends. CDR3 length equals 15 residues. DNA of the CDR3: TGTGCCAGCTCACCAGGTCCAGGGAGTGGAAACACCATATATTTT. Residues: CASSPGPGSGNTIYF.

A single count supports this clone. The chain is built from TRBV6-1 and TRBJ1-4; 7 nucleotides match TRBD1. From germline, CDR1 is MNHNS and CDR2 SASEGT. J was trimmed by 3 bases and V by 0 bases; bases with no gene match: 7. CDR3 length: 17 residues. CDR3 sequence: CASSEAGAGGANEKLFF. The CDR3 DNA reads TGTGCCAGCAGTGAAGCTGGGGCAGGGGGTGCTAATGAAAAACTGTTTTTT.

This chain links TRBV18 with TRBJ1-1, with D maybe TRBD1 (6 bases). V was shortened by 8 bases and J by 6 bases, with 16 bases between the two germline ends. The CDR3 has 13 amino acids. CDR1 and CDR2 from the germline V gene are KGHSH and LQKENI. The CDR3 nucleotides read TGTGCCAGCGTAGACAGGCCTCCTTCTGAAGCTTTCTTT. It encodes CASVDRPPSEAFF.

The genes are TRBV6-6 and TRBJ1-2, with D unresolved. Trimming shortened V by 0 bases and J by 0 bases, and 11 bases separated the two germline ends. Germline CDR1 is MNHNY and CDR2 is SVGAGI (reference sequence). This CDR3 contains 16 residues. CDR3 sequence (DNA): TGTGCCAGCAGTTACTCGAGCAGCGCCTCTAACTATGGCTACACCTTC. Its translation: CASSYSSSASNYGYTF.

The chain combines TRBV11-2 with TRBJ2-1; maybe TRBD1 (7 bases). V was clipped by 7 bases and J by 8 bases, with 21 bases between them. Looked up from germline, CDR1 is SGHAT and CDR2 is FQNNGV. The CDR3 is 15 amino acids. CDR3 DNA: TGTGCCAGCACCCTATGGACAGGTTCGGGGGATGAGCAGTTCTTC. Translation gives CASTLWTGSGDEQFF.

The chain recombines TRBV2 with TRBJ2-4; D is ambiguous. Per germline, CDR1 SNHLY and CDR2 FYNNEI. The CDR3 is 16 residues long. V lost 3 bases and J lost 0, with 12 bases in between. DNA for the CDR3: TGTGCCAGCAGTGATTTTGATCGCAAAGCCAAAAACATTCAGTACTTC. It encodes CASSDFDRKAKNIQYF.

Comment on this clone: The junction shows a germline mismatch at one end, possibly a read error. The chain combines TRBV6-1 with TRBJ2-3; D unclear. This CDR3 comprises 14 residues. CDR1 is MNHNS and CDR2 is SASEGT in the germline V gene. The CDR3 DNA sequence: TGTGCCAGCACTGAATGGGGAAGCACAGATACGCAGTATTTT. Its protein product is CASTEWGSTDTQYF.

This clone was found once. The chain carries TRBV27 and TRBJ2-7, with no clear D. Trimming left V 2 bases short and J 3 bases short, with 8 bases between. The CDR3 has 13 residues. Germline values: CDR1 MNHEY, CDR2 SMNVEV (reference sequence). CDR3 protein: CASSLGRGYEQYV. Here the CDR3 DNA reads TGTGCCAGCAGTTTAGGCAGAGGCTACGAGCAGTACGTC.

This clone was seen a few times. The chain has TRBV4-2 and TRBJ1-2; D is undetermined. Trimming stripped 1 base from V and 4 bases from J, with 10 bases between. Germline CDR1 and CDR2: LGHNA and YNFKEQ. CDR3 length: 14 amino acids. The CDR3 reads CASSQVGQTYGYTF. CDR3 nucleotide sequence: TGTGCCAGCAGCCAAGTCGGGCAGACCTATGGCTACACCTTC.

Judged by abundance, this clone is medium-sized. The gene calls are TRBV29-1 and TRBJ1-1; D gene ambiguous. From germline, CDR1 is SQVTM and CDR2 ANQGSEA. V lost 4 bases and J 2 bases, leaving 8 bases between the germline ends. The CDR3 totals 12 residues. The chain's CDR3 is CSVVPGNTEAFF. CDR3 nucleotides: TGCAGCGTTGTCCCGGGAAACACTGAAGCTTTCTTT.

The chain couples TRBV18 to TRBJ2-1, with TRBD2 matching over 10 bases. Germline trimming cut 5 bases from V and 3 bases from J; bases unmatched to any gene: 10. Germline CDR1 KGHSH, CDR2 LQKENI. This CDR3 is built from 17 residues. The CDR3 loop reads CASSSASGSFIYNEQFF. The CDR3, as DNA: TGTGCCAGCTCATCCGCTAGCGGGAGTTTCATCTACAATGAGCAGTTCTTC.